The 22 T cell receptor beta chains listed next were all sequenced from one sample in a study of blood T cells in healthy people across ages. A sample-barcoded 5' primer and a J-beta primer mix were used in a second PCR of roughly 7 to 11 cycles. In TCRdb, the 5' RACE reads were re-called with MiXCR into one record per CDR3 protein. The sample contains 650,000 to 1,000,000 distinct CDR3 sequences, about 47% of which appear only once. What was sequenced was blood. The receptors were gathered from a man at least 80 years old in good health.

Worth noting for this clonotype: Without the conserved terminal phenylalanine or tryptophan, this CDR3 likely stems from a read error. The chain recombines TRBV7-2 with TRBJ2-1, with 7 bases that match TRBD2. The CDR3 length is 14 residues. Germline values: CDR1 SGHTA, CDR2 FQGNSA. The V and J ends lost 6 bases and 4 bases, in that order; junction bases with no gene match: 6. In DNA form, the CDR3 reads TGTGCCAGCAGAAGCGGGATAGGGTACAATGAGCAGTTCACC. It is translated as CASRSGIGYNEQFT.

The chain combines TRBV7-9 with TRBJ2-1; 8 positions match TRBD2. Germline V gene lookup returns CDR1 SEHNR and CDR2 FQNEAQ (reference sequence). CDR3 length: 17 residues. Trimming at V came to 1 base and at J to 1 base, leaving 6 bases not matched to a gene. The CDR3 here is CASSLGRSGGSYNEQFF. The CDR3 region has the DNA TGTGCCAGCAGCTTAGGTCGGAGCGGGGGATCCTACAATGAGCAGTTCTTC.

The chain is built from TRBV5-6 and TRBJ2-1; D remains unclear. Germline lookup yields CDR1 SGHDT and CDR2 YYEEEE. The length of the CDR3 is 14 residues. V was cut by 0 bases and J by 2 bases, with 6 bases left in between. CDR3 bases: TGTGCCAGCAGCTTGGTTGGACCCTACAATGAGCAGTTCTTC. Its translation is CASSLVGPYNEQFF.

Concerning this clonotype: A read error may explain this, as a much larger clone is one base away. This chain joins TRBV5-1 and TRBJ2-1; the D gene is possibly TRBD2 (6 bases). The tail of the sequence fits TRBJ2-7 better, so the J call may be wrong. The CDR3 length is 16 residues. Germline V gene lookup returns CDR1 SGHRS and CDR2 YFSETQ. The CDR3 DNA sequence: TGCGCCAGCAGCAAGGTTATAGCGGCCTTGTACAATGAGCAGTACTTC. Its protein product is CASSKVIAALYNEQYF.

This chain connects TRBV3-1 to TRBJ2-1; 7 nucleotides agree with TRBD2. Trimming cost V 1 base and J 9 bases; bases outside gene matches: 6. The CDR3 is made up of 14 amino acids. CDR1 and CDR2 from the germline V gene are LGHDT and YNNKEL (reference sequence). CDR3 nucleotide sequence: TGTGCCAGCAGCCAAGTTACGCGGGAGAGTGAGCAGTTCTTC. This gives the protein CASSQVTRESEQFF.

J is TRBJ1-1 and V is TRBV12-3 or TRBV12-4; 11 bases are a match to TRBD1. CDR3 length equals 16 residues. Trimming took 5 bases from V and 3 from J; bases not matched to a gene: 8. This CDR3 reads CASSKYRDRGDTEAFF. The CDR3 DNA is TGTGCCAGCAGTAAATACCGGGACAGGGGGGACACTGAAGCTTTCTTT.

This clonotype was found once. The gene calls are TRBV27 and TRBJ1-6; D uncertain. Trimming removed 3 bases from V and 10 bases from J, with 10 bases in between. Germline V gives CDR1 MNHEY, CDR2 SMNVEV (reference sequence). The CDR3 sequence is 13 residues long. The CDR3 spells CASSFKPMSPLHF. The CDR3 nucleotides read TGTGCCAGCAGTTTTAAGCCCATGTCACCCCTCCACTTT.

In its sample, this clonotype was seen a few times. J is TRBJ2-7 and V is TRBV28; 10 bases map to TRBD2. This CDR3 is 15 amino acids long. Unmatched junction bases numbered 6, after V lost 3 bases and J lost 4 bases. The germline gives CDR1 MDHEN, CDR2 SYDVKM. CDR3 sequence: CASSLSSGGKYEQYF. The CDR3 bases are TGTGCCAGCAGTTTGTCTAGCGGGGGCAAATACGAGCAGTACTTC.

The chain has TRBV24-1 and TRBJ2-5; 7 nucleotides agree with TRBD1. Germline assignment: CDR1 KGHDR and CDR2 SFDVKD. The CDR3 is 17 residues long. With V trimmed by 4 bases and J by 1 base, 11 bases remained unmatched. CDR3 DNA sequence: TGTGCCACCAGTGACCGGGACAGCACCTTGTTCCAAGAGACCCAGTACTTC. Translated: CATSDRDSTLFQETQYF.

The chain combines TRBV12-3 or TRBV12-4 with TRBJ2-3; D ambiguous. The CDR3 runs to 15 residues. V dropped 6 bases and J dropped 4 bases, with 17 bases sitting between them. The CDR3 nucleotides are TGTGCCAGCAGCTCCCCGGGCATAAGGGCAGATACGCAGTATTTT. Protein sequence: CASSSPGIRADTQYF.

This clonotype was detected a few times. The rearrangement links TRBV7-2 to TRBJ2-7; D possibly corresponds to TRBD1 (6 bases). This CDR3 has 14 amino acids. V was trimmed by 3 bases and J by 3 bases, leaving 12 bases between them. CDR1 and CDR2 (germline): SGHTA, FQGNSA. CDR3 DNA sequence: TGTGCCAGCAGCTTCCGGGACACTAACTACGAGCAGTACTTC. Protein: CASSFRDTNYEQYF.

V usage is TRBV7-2 and J usage is TRBJ2-5; 7 bases agree with TRBD1. CDR3 size: 14 residues. Germline CDR1 SGHTA, CDR2 FQGNSA. J was trimmed by 5 bases and V by 5 bases; bases with no gene match: 8. The CDR3 is CASSLTGSGETQYF. CDR3 nucleotide sequence: TGTGCCAGCAGCCTGACAGGGTCTGGGGAGACCCAGTACTTC.

This chain links TRBV9 with TRBJ2-3, with 7 bases identical to TRBD2. V trimming: 1 base; J trimming: 5 bases; junction bases outside the gene matches: 4. Germline V gene data show CDR1 as SGDLS and CDR2 as YYNGEE. The CDR3 has 14 amino acids. This CDR3 reads CASSVTSAEDTQYF. The DNA of the CDR3 is TGTGCCAGCAGCGTAACTAGCGCCGAAGATACGCAGTATTTT.

V is TRBV2 and J is TRBJ2-5; D not resolved. Between the trimmed V and J ends, which lost 6 bases and 10 bases, there was a span of 12 bases. Germline V gives CDR1 SNHLY, CDR2 FYNNEI. CDR3 length: 11 residues. CDR3 sequence reads: CASSANLDQYF. The CDR3 nucleotides read TGTGCCAGCAGCGCGAACCTAGACCAGTACTTC.

The V call is TRBV20-1, the J call TRBJ2-7, with 11 bases identical to TRBD2. V lost 4 bases, J lost 7 bases, and 12 bases stayed unmatched. The CDR3 is 15 amino acids. Germline-derived CDR1 and CDR2 are DFQATT and SNEGSKA (reference sequence). DNA of the CDR3: TGCAGTGCTACACCCCCACTAGCGGGAGCTCTAGAGCAGTACTTC. Amino acid sequence: CSATPPLAGALEQYF.

V and J are TRBV7-2 and TRBJ2-3, with no clear D. V was pared by 4 bases and J by 2 bases, with 10 bases between. Germline V gene data show CDR1 as SGHTA and CDR2 as FQGNSA. This CDR3 comprises 14 residues. The CDR3 DNA reads TGTGCCAGCAGCTCAAACGGCTACACAGATACGCAGTATTTT. Its translation is CASSSNGYTDTQYF.

The chain links TRBV4-2 to TRBJ2-3, with a possible D match to TRBD2 (6 bases). This CDR3 is 15 amino acids long. The ends were cut back, 5 bases at V and 2 bases at J, with 14 bases in the middle. Germline V gene data show CDR1 as LGHNA and CDR2 as YNFKEQ. The CDR3 DNA reads TGTGCCAGCAGCACCGAGGAGGGGTTCACAGATACGCAGTATTTT. Translation: CASSTEEGFTDTQYF.

This chain connects TRBV25-1 to TRBJ2-7, with D possibly matching TRBD2 (6 bases). In germline, CDR1 is MGHDK, CDR2 SYGVNS. The CDR3 consists of 17 residues. V shed 3 bases and J shed 3 bases, with 21 bases lying between them. The CDR3 is CASSEATVRGINYEQYF. DNA for the CDR3: TGTGCCAGCAGTGAGGCAACGGTCCGGGGGATAAACTACGAGCAGTACTTC.

Turning to this clonotype: At one end, the junction sequence differs from germline, possibly due to a read error. The CDR3 region has the DNA TGTAGTGCGAGGACAGGGCAGGAGGGGATCCAGGCCCAGCATTTT. This encodes CSARTGQEGIQAQHF. The rearrangement links TRBV20-1 to TRBJ1-5, with TRBD1 matching over 8 bases. Per the germline V gene, CDR1 is DFQATT and CDR2 is SNEGSKA (reference sequence). CDR3 size: 15 residues.

This chain joins TRBV20-1 and TRBJ1-5, with 7 bases lining up with TRBD1. The CDR3 is 17 residues long. V was clipped by 6 bases and J by 2 bases; unmatched bases: 16. Germline assignment: CDR1 DFQATT and CDR2 SNEGSKA (reference sequence). The CDR3 loop is CSASRDSGFYGNQPQHF. The CDR3 nucleotides read TGCAGTGCCAGCAGGGACAGCGGATTTTATGGCAATCAGCCCCAGCATTTT.

A word on this clonotype: A much larger clone is a single base away; this may be a read error. V gene TRBV7-2 combines with J gene TRBJ2-7; no clear D. Germline V gene sequence: CDR1 SGHTA, CDR2 FQGNSA. The CDR3 covers 14 residues. V was shortened by 1 base and J by 3 bases, with 10 bases between the two germline ends. DNA of the CDR3: TGTGCCAGCAGCTTAGTGGCGGTGGACTACGAGCAGTACTTC. Translated: CASSLVAVDYEQYF.

Concerning this clonotype: An end of the junction differs from the germline gene, which may be a read error. The rearrangement uses TRBV28 and TRBJ2-1; 7 positions agree with TRBD2. The germline V gene has CDR1 MDHEN and CDR2 SYDVKM. This CDR3 is 15 amino acids long. DNA of the CDR3: TGTGCCGGCAGTTTTTCGGGCGGGAGTAACAATGAGCAGTTCTTC. This gives the protein CAGSFSGGSNNEQFF.